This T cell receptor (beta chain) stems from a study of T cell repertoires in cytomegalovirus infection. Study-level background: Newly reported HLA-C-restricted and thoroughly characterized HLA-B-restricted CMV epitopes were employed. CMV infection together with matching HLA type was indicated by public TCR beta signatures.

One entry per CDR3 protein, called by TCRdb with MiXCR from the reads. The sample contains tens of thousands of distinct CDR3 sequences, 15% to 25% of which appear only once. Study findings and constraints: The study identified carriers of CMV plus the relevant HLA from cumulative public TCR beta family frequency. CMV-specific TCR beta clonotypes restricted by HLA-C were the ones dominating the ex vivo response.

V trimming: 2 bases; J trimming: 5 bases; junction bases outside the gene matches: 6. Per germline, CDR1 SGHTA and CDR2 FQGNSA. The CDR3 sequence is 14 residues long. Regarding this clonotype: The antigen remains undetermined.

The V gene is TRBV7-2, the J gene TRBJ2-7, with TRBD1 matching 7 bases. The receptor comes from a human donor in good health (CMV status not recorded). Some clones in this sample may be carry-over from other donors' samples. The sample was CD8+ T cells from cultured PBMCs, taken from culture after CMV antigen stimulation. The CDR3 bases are TGTGCCAGCAGCTTATCCAGGGGGAGTAACGAGCAGTACTTC. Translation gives CASSLSRGSNEQYF.